The clone carrying this T cell receptor (beta chain) was observed a few times. Study processing details: ImmunoSEQ gave junction-only sequences without quality scores, so filtering differed. TCRdb's table, derived via immunoSEQ multiplex PCR, lists solely in-frame clones and lacks some. D and trimming come from the DNA, and the V and J calls and clone size come from that table. The sample gives about 2.3 million clones, 80% to 95% of which show up once; around 0.35% is in the top ten. CDR1 and CDR2 (germline): ENHRY, SYGVKD. The CDR3 spans 16 residues. Between the trimmed V and J ends, which lost 2 bases and 3 bases, there was a span of 14 bases. The sample comes from a study of shared clonotypes between healthy human individuals.

The sequence came from a man younger than 35 in good health. Some clones in this sample may be carry-over from other donors' samples. V is TRBV10-3 and J is TRBJ1-5, with D perhaps matching TRBD1 (6 bases). Input material: naive CD4+ T cells from PBMCs. The subset here: CD45RA+ positively selected. In DNA, the CDR3 is TGTGCCATCAGTGAGCCTACGGGACACCCCAATCAGCCCCAGCATTTT. Its translation: CAISEPTGHPNQPQHF.